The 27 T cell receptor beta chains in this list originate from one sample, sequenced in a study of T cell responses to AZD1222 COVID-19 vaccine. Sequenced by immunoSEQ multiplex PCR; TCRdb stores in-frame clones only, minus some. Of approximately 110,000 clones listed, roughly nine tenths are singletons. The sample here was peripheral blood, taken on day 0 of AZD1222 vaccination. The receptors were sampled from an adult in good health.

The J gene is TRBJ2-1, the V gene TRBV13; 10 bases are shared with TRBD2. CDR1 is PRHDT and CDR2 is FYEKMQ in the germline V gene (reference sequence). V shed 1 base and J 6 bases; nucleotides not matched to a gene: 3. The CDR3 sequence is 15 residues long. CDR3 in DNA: TGTGCCAGCAGCTTAGAGCGGGGGGGCCGCAATGAGCAGTTCTTC. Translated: CASSLERGGRNEQFF.

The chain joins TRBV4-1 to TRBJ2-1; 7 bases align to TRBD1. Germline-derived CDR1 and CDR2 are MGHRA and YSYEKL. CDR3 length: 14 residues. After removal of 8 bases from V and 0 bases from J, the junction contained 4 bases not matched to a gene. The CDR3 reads CASAYRGSYNEQFF. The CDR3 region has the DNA TGCGCCAGCGCATACAGGGGCTCCTACAATGAGCAGTTCTTC.

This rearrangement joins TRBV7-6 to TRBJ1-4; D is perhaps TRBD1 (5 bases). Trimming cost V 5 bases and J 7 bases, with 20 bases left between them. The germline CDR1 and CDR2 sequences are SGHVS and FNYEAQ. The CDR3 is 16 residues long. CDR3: CASSPRHLGGVEKLFF. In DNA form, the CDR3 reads TGTGCCAGCAGCCCGAGACACTTGGGAGGGGTTGAAAAACTGTTTTTT.

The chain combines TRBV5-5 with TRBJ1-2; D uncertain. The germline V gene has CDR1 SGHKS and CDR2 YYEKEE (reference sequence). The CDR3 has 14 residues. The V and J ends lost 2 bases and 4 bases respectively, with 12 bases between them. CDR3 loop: CASSLWAGRYGYTF. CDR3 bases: TGTGCCAGCAGCTTATGGGCGGGCCGCTATGGCTACACCTTC.

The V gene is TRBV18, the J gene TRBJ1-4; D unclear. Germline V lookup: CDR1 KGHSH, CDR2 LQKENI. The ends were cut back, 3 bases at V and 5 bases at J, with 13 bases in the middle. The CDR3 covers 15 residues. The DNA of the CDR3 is TGTGCCAGCTCACCGGGGTATAGCCTGAATGAAAAACTGTTTTTT. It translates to CASSPGYSLNEKLFF.

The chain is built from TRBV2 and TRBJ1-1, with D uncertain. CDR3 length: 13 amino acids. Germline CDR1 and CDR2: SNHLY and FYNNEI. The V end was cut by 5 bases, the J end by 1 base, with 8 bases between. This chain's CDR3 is CASSLQANTEAFF. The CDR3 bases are TGTGCCAGCAGTCTCCAGGCGAACACTGAAGCTTTCTTT.

The CDR3 here is CAIGRDTYNEQFF. The CDR3 region has the DNA TGTGCCATCGGTCGGGACACATACAATGAGCAGTTCTTC. The rearrangement joins TRBV10-3 to TRBJ2-1; D perhaps matches TRBD1 (6 bases). This CDR3 contains 13 residues. Germline-derived CDR1 and CDR2 are ENHRY and SYGVKD. Between the trimmed V and J ends, which lost 8 bases and 4 bases, there was a span of 12 bases.

CDR3 sequence (DNA): TGTGCCAGCAGCTTACGGCTGACGAACACTGAAGCTTTCTTT. Its translation: CASSLRLTNTEAFF. This sequence joins TRBV7-6 and TRBJ1-1; no reliable D call. V dropped 2 bases and J dropped 1 base, with 8 bases sitting between them. This CDR3 region has 14 residues. Germline lookup yields CDR1 SGHVS and CDR2 FNYEAQ. Using reference TRBV7-6 and TRBJ1-1 for the parts outside the CDR3, the full variable domain is GAGVSQSPRYKVTKRGQDVALRCDPISGHVSLYWYRQALGQGPEFLTYFNYEAQQDKSGLPNDRFSAERPEGSISTLTIQRTEQRDSAMYRCASSLRLTNTEAFFGQGTRLTVV.

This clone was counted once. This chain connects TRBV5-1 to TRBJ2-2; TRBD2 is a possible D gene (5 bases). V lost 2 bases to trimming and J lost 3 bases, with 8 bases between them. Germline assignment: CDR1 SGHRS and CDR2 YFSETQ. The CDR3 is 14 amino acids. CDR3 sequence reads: CASSLTADTGELFF. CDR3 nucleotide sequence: TGCGCCAGCAGCTTAACAGCGGACACCGGGGAGCTGTTTTTT.

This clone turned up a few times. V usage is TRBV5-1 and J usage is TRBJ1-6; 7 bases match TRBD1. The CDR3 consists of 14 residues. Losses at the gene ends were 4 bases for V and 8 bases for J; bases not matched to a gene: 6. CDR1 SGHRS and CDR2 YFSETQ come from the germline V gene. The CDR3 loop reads CASSLDRDDSPLHF. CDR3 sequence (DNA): TGCGCCAGCAGCCTTGACAGGGACGATTCACCCCTCCACTTT.

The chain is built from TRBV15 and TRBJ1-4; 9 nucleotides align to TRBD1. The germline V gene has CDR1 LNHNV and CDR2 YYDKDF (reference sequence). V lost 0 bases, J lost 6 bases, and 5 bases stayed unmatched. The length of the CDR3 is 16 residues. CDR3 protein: CATSRDRGQGDEKLFF. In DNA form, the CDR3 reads TGTGCCACCAGCAGAGATCGGGGACAGGGTGATGAAAAACTGTTTTTT.

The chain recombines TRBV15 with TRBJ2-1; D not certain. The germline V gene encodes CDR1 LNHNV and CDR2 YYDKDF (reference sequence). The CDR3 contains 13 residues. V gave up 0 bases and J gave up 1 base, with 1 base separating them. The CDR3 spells CATSRESYNEQFF. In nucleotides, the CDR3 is TGTGCCACCAGCAGAGAGTCCTACAATGAGCAGTTCTTC.

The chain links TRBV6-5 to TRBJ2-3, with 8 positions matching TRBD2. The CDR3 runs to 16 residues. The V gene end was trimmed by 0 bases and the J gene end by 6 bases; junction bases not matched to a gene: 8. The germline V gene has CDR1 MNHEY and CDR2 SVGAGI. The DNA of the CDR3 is TGTGCCAGCAGTTACTCGAGAAGCGGGAGATCGGATACGCAGTATTTT. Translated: CASSYSRSGRSDTQYF.

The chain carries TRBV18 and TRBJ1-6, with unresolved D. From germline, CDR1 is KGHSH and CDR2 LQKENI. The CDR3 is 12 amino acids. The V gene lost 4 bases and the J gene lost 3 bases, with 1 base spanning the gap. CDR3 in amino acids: CASSRYNSPLHF. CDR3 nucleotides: TGTGCCAGCTCACGCTATAATTCACCCCTCCACTTT. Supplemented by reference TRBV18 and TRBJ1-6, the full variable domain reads NAGVMQNPRHLVRRRGQEARLRCSPMKGHSHVYWYRQLPEEGLKFMVYLQKENIIDESGMPKERFSAEFPKEGPSILRIQQVVRGDSAAYFCASSRYNSPLHFGNGTRLTVT.

The CDR3 is CASGLATGANMGRGMNTF. The CDR3 region has the DNA TGTGCTAGTGGTTTGGCGACAGGAGCAAATATGGGTAGGGGAATGAACACCTTC. V gene TRBV12-5 combines with J gene TRBJ1-2, with D possibly being TRBD1 (6 bases). Germline CDR1 LGHNT, CDR2 FRNRAP. CDR3 length equals 18 residues. V gave up 1 base and J gave up 12 bases, with 30 bases separating them.

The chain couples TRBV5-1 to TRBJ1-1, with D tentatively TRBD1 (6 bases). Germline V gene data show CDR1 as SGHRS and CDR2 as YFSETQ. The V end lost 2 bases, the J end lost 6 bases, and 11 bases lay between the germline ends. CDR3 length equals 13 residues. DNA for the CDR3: TGCGCCAGCAGCTTTACAGGGAGCGCTGAAGCTTTCTTT. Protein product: CASSFTGSAEAFF.

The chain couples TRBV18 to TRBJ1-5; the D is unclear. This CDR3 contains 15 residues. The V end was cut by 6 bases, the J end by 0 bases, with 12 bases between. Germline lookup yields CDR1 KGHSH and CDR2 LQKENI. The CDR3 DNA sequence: TGTGCCAGCTCTCCAGGAGCTCCTAGCAATCAGCCCCAGCATTTT. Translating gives CASSPGAPSNQPQHF. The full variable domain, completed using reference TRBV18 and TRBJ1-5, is NAGVMQNPRHLVRRRGQEARLRCSPMKGHSHVYWYRQLPEEGLKFMVYLQKENIIDESGMPKERFSAEFPKEGPSILRIQQVVRGDSAAYFCASSPGAPSNQPQHFGDGTRLSIL.

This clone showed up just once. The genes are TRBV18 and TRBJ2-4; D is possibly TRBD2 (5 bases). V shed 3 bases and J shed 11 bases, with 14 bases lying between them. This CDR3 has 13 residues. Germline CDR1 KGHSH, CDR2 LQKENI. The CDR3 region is CASSPREENFQYF. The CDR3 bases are TGTGCCAGCTCACCCCGGGAAGAAAATTTTCAGTACTTC.

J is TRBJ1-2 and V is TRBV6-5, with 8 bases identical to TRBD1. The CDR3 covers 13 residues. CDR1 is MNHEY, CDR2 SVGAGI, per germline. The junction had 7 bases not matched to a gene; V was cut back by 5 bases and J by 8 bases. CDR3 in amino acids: CASSQTDRGGYTF. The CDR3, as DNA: TGTGCCAGCAGTCAAACCGACAGGGGCGGCTACACCTTC.

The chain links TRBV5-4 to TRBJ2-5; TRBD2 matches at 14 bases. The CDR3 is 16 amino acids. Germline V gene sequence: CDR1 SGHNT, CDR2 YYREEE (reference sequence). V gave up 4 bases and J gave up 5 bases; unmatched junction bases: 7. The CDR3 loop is CASSTGLAGVWETQYF. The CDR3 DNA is TGTGCCAGCAGCACGGGACTAGCGGGAGTCTGGGAGACCCAGTACTTC.

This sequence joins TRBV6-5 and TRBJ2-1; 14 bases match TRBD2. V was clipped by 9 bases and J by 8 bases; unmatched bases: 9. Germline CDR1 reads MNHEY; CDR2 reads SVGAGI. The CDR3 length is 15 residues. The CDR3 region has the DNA TGTGCCAGTTCCTCCGGGACTAGCGGGAGTCATGAGCAGTTCTTC. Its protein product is CASSSGTSGSHEQFF.

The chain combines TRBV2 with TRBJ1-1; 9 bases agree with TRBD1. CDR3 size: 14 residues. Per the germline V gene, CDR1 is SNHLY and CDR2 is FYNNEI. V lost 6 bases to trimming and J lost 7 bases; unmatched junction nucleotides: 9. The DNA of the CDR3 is TGTGCCAGCAGGAAAGAACAGGGGGCAGGTGAAGCTTTCTTT. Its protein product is CASRKEQGAGEAFF.

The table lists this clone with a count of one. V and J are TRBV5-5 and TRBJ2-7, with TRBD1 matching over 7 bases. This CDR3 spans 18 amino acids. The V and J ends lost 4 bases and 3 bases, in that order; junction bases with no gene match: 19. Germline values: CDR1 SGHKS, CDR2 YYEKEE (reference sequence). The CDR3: CASSRFGYTGAGGYEQYF. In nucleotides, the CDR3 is TGTGCCAGCAGCAGATTCGGCTACACAGGGGCGGGTGGCTACGAGCAGTACTTC.

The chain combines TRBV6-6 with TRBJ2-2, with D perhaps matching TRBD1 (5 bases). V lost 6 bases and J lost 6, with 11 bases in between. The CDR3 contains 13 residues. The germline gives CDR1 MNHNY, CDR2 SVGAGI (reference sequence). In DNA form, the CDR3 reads TGTGCCAGCAGCCCAAGGGGCTCCGGGGAGCTGTTTTTT. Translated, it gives CASSPRGSGELFF.

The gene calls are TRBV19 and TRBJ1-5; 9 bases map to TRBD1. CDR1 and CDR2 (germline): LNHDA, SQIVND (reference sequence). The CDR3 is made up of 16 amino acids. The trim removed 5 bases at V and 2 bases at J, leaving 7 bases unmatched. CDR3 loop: CASSGGGQGRNQPQHF. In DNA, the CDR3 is TGTGCCAGTAGTGGAGGGGGACAGGGCCGCAATCAGCCCCAGCATTTT.

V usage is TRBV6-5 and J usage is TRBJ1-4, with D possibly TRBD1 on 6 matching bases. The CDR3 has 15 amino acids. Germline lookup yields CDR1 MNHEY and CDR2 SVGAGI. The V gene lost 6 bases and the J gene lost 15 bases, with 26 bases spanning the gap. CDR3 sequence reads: CASSLGQNLGSPVFF. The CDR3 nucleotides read TGTGCCAGCAGCCTAGGACAGAATTTAGGCTCCCCGGTGTTTTTT.

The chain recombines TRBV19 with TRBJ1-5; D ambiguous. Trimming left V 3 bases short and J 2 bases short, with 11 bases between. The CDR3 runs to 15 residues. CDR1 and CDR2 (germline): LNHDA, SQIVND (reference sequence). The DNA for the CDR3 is TGTGCCAGTAGTATTGTCACCTTGGGCAATCAGCCCCAGCATTTT. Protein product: CASSIVTLGNQPQHF.